These 10 T cell receptor beta chains were sequenced from one sample in a study of T cell responses to AZD1222 COVID-19 vaccine. Data came from immunoSEQ multiplex PCR; TCRdb stores just in-frame clones and leaves some out. This table has roughly 120,000 clones, about 86% appearing once. The starting material was peripheral blood, obtained on day 0 of AZD1222 vaccination. These TCRs come from an adult in good health.

The V and J genes are TRBV18 and TRBJ2-2; 11 nucleotides agree with TRBD2. The CDR3 runs 17 residues. The germline gives CDR1 KGHSH, CDR2 LQKENI. Germline trimming cut 3 bases from V and 3 bases from J; bases unmatched to any gene: 6. CDR3 DNA: TGTGCCAGCTCACCTTCCGGGACTAGCGGTCACACCGGGGAGCTGTTTTTT. It translates to CASSPSGTSGHTGELFF. Full variable domain (rest looked up from reference TRBV18 and TRBJ2-2): NAGVMQNPRHLVRRRGQEARLRCSPMKGHSHVYWYRQLPEEGLKFMVYLQKENIIDESGMPKERFSAEFPKEGPSILRIQQVVRGDSAAYFCASSPSGTSGHTGELFFGEGSRLTVL.

The chain joins TRBV4-1 to TRBJ1-5, with 8 bases fitting TRBD1. This CDR3 has 16 amino acids. V lost 1 base and J lost 2; bases outside the gene matches: 4. Germline-derived CDR1 and CDR2 are MGHRA and YSYEKL. The CDR3 DNA follows: TGCGCCAGCAGCCAAGTCCAGGGGGCAGGCAATCAGCCCCAGCATTTT. Protein product: CASSQVQGAGNQPQHF.

This clone was seen a few times. This chain connects TRBV2 to TRBJ2-7; 8 nucleotides line up with TRBD1. This CDR3 has 14 residues. Germline V gene data show CDR1 as SNHLY and CDR2 as FYNNEI. V dropped 4 bases and J dropped 3; count of bases not matched to a gene: 5. CDR3 protein: CASSGVQGVYEQYF. The CDR3 nucleotides read TGTGCCAGCAGTGGAGTACAGGGGGTCTACGAGCAGTACTTC. Full variable domain (rest looked up from reference TRBV2 and TRBJ2-7): EPEVTQTPSHQVTQMGQEVILRCVPISNHLYFYWYRQILGQKVEFLVSFYNNEISEKSEIFDDQFSVERPDGSNFTLKIRSTKLEDSAMYFCASSGVQGVYEQYFGPGTRLTVT.

V usage is TRBV7-9 and J usage is TRBJ1-2, with D unresolved. Germline V gives CDR1 SEHNR, CDR2 FQNEAQ (reference sequence). Between the trimmed V and J ends, which lost 1 base and 8 bases, there was a span of 8 bases. This CDR3 contains 12 residues. The CDR3: CASSLVSSGYTF. As DNA, the CDR3 is TGTGCCAGCAGCTTAGTCTCCAGCGGCTACACCTTC.

The count of this clone is one. The V and J genes are TRBV19 and TRBJ1-6; TRBD1 matches at 11 bases. CDR1 LNHDA and CDR2 SQIVND come from the germline V gene (reference sequence). The junction had 8 bases not matched to a gene; V was cut back by 9 bases and J by 10 bases. The length of the CDR3 is 14 residues. DNA for the CDR3: TGTGCCAGCTCCCGGGGGACAGGGGGGTCACCCCTCCACTTT. Its translation: CASSRGTGGSPLHF.

The chain is built from TRBV7-9 and TRBJ1-2; D uncertain. Germline V lookup: CDR1 SEHNR, CDR2 FQNEAQ (reference sequence). V was pared by 8 bases and J by 7 bases, with 11 bases between. This CDR3 has 11 residues. Here the CDR3 DNA reads TGTGCCAGCTCTACCGGAGTTGGCTACACCTTC. Encoded protein: CASSTGVGYTF.

This clone was observed once. The chain combines TRBV6-5 with TRBJ1-5; maybe TRBD1 (5 bases). Deletions cut 0 bases from V and 6 bases from J, with 12 bases between. This CDR3 region has 15 residues. In germline, CDR1 is MNHEY, CDR2 SVGAGI. CDR3 residues: CASSYSSGATQPQHF. In DNA form, the CDR3 reads TGTGCCAGCAGTTACTCGAGTGGGGCCACTCAGCCCCAGCATTTT.

The chain is built from TRBV7-7 and TRBJ1-2, with D possibly matching TRBD1 (5 bases). This CDR3 comprises 14 residues. Trimming shortened V by 7 bases and J by 2 bases, and 14 bases separated the two germline ends. CDR1 and CDR2 from the germline V gene are SSHAT and FNYEAQ (reference sequence). DNA of the CDR3: TGTGCCAGCAAACCCTTTAGGGGCAACTATGGCTACACCTTC. Its translation: CASKPFRGNYGYTF.

This clone was counted many times. The chain employs TRBV12-3 or TRBV12-4 and TRBJ1-2; no firm D call. V was clipped by 6 bases and J by 6 bases, with 11 bases between them. The CDR3 length is 12 residues. The CDR3 sequence: CASSQDEDGYTF. The DNA of the CDR3 is TGTGCCAGCAGCCAGGACGAGGATGGCTACACCTTC.

The genes are TRBV10-3 and TRBJ1-1; D unresolved. The CDR3 extends over 12 amino acids. Germline V gene lookup returns CDR1 ENHRY and CDR2 SYGVKD. Trimming left V 1 base short and J 0 bases short, with 0 bases between. The CDR3 spells CAISELNTEAFF. For the CDR3, the DNA is TGTGCCATCAGTGAGTTGAACACTGAAGCTTTCTTT.